This record concerns one TCR beta chain sequence. The antigen remains undetermined. This sample is drawn from a study of PD-1 blockade in classical Hodgkin lymphoma. Notes on the study in general: Patients with an early start, nivolumab under 1 year after ASCT, were excluded. Those achieving complete response showed baseline diversity like newly diagnosed patients.

Profiled with immunoSEQ multiplex PCR; TCRdb holds only in-frame clones, not every one. Of around 28,000 clones listed, more than 85% are singletons. Time point indicated: cycle 4 day 1 (C4D1), after more than 5 weeks of nivolumab. Every single patient, without exception, relapsed after autologous stem cell transplantation, and brentuximab vedotin exposure varied. Researchers used magnetic negative selection to pull out pure CD4+ T cells from thawed PBMCs. This TCR derives from a human donor with classical Hodgkin lymphoma. This specimen consisted of CD4+ T cells from blood, obtained before the fourth cycle of nivolumab.

The CDR3 loop reads CASSPGQGLFQPQHF. The CDR3, as DNA: TGTGCCAGCTCACCCGGACAGGGGTTGTTTCAGCCCCAGCATTTT. The chain recombines TRBV18 with TRBJ1-5, with 9 nucleotides matching TRBD1. This CDR3 is 15 amino acids long. Trimming cost V 3 bases and J 6 bases; bases outside gene matches: 6. Germline CDR1 is KGHSH and CDR2 is LQKENI. The full variable domain, its missing parts supplied by reference TRBV18 and TRBJ1-5, is NAGVMQNPRHLVRRRGQEARLRCSPMKGHSHVYWYRQLPEEGLKFMVYLQKENIIDESGMPKERFSAEFPKEGPSILRIQQVVRGDSAAYFCASSPGQGLFQPQHFGDGTRLSIL.